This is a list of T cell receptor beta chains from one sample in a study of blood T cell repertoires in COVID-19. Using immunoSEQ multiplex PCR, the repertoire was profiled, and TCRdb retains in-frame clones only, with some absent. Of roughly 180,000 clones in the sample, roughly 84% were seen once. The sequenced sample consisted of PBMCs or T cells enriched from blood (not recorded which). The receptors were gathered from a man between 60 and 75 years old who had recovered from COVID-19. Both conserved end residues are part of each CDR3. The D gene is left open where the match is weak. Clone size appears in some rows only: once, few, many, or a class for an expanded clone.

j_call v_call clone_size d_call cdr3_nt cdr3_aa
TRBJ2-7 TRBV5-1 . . TGCGCCAGCAGCGGCGGCGTTGTGCTGGACGAGCAGTACTTC CASSGGVVLDEQYF
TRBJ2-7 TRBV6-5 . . TGTGCCAGCAGCAACGGACTGGACTCCTACGAGCAGTACTTC CASSNGLDSYEQYF
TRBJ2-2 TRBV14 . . TGTGCCAGCAGCCTGGGGCCCATCCAGAACACCGGGGAGCTGTTTTTT CASSLGPIQNTGELFF
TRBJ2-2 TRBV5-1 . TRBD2 TGCGCCAGCAGCTGGACTAGCGGGGGCTTCACCGGGGAGCTGTTTTTT CASSWTSGGFTGELFF
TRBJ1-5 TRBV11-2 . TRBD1 TGTGCCAGCAGCGCGGGACAGTTTAGCAATCAGCCCCAGCATTTT CASSAGQFSNQPQHF
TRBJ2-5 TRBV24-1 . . TGTGCCACCAGTGATCCCCGACGGGGACAAGAGACCCAGTACTTC CATSDPRRGQETQYF
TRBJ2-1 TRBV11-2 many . TGTGCCAGCAGCTTAGAAACGGGTGTCGGGCAGTTCTTC CASSLETGVGQFF
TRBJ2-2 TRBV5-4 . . TGTGCCAGCAGCTTGGTCGGGACAAACGGGGAGCTGTTTTTT CASSLVGTNGELFF
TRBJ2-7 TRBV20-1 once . TGCAGTGCGTATGTCTCCTACGAGCAGTACTTC CSAYVSYEQYF
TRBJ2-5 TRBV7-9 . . TGTGCCAGCAGCTTGGCAGGGGGGATCCGTATCGAGACCCAGTACTTC CASSLAGGIRIETQYF
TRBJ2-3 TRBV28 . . TGTGCCAGCAGTTTATTTTCAGGGGCAGATACGCAGTATTTT CASSLFSGADTQYF
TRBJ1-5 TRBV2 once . TGTGCCAGCAGGGGCGACGGCCAGGGTCATCAGCCCCAGCATTTT CASRGDGQGHQPQHF
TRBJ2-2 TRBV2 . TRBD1 TGTGCCAGCAGGCGACAGGGGGCAAAGGTCACCGGGGAGCTGTTTTTT CASRRQGAKVTGELFF
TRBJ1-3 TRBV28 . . TGTGCCAGCAGTCGCAGCTTACAGGGAAAAAACACCATATATTTT CASSRSLQGKNTIYF
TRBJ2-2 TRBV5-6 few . TGTGCCAGCAACGTCGGGACCGGGGAGCTGTTTTTT CASNVGTGELFF
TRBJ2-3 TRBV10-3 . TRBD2 TGTGCCATCAGTGGTCTAGCGGGAGCCAGCACAGATACGCAGTATTTT CAISGLAGASTDTQYF
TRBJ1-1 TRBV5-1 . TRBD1 TGCGCCAGCAGCTCCAATCAGGGGGCGAGGAAAGCTTTCTTT CASSSNQGARKAFF
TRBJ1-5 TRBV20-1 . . TGCAGTGCCAGTGGGACTTATCAGCCCCAGCATTTT CSASGTYQPQHF
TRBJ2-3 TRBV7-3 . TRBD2 TGTGCCAGCAGCTTAAGACTAGCGAACCCATCGGGTAGTACAGATACGCAGTATTTT CASSLRLANPSGSTDTQYF
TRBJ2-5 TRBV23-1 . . TGCGCCAGCAGTCACAGGGCCGGCGAGACCCAGTACTTC CASSHRAGETQYF
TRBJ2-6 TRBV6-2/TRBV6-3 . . TGTGCCAGCAGTTACCCCGGACTATCTGGGGCCAACGTCCTGACTTTC CASSYPGLSGANVLTF
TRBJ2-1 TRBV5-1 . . TGCGCCAGCAGCACGGGACTGCCAGGCCTTTACAATGAGCAGTTCTTC CASSTGLPGLYNEQFF
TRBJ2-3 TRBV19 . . TGTGCCAGTAGTCTAGGACTGGCCACAGATACGCAGTATTTT CASSLGLATDTQYF